This T cell receptor beta chain was obtained from a study of control samples from healthy donors and cancer patients. This CDR3 spans 13 amino acids. Germline values: CDR1 MNHNS, CDR2 SASEGT. Trimming took 8 bases from V and 2 from J; bases not matched to a gene: 2. This clone occurred once. TCRdb keeps only in-frame clones here, not all; method: immunoSEQ multiplex PCR. The sample holds 150,000 to 200,000 clones, approximately 94% seen once. The V and J genes are TRBV6-1 and TRBJ1-4, with TRBD1 identical over 7 bases. The sequence was obtained from a woman between 18 and 29 years old in good health. Sequenced input: blood. In DNA, the CDR3 is TGTGCCAGCGAGGGGGCGACTAATGAAAAACTGTTTTTT. Its protein product is CASEGATNEKLFF.